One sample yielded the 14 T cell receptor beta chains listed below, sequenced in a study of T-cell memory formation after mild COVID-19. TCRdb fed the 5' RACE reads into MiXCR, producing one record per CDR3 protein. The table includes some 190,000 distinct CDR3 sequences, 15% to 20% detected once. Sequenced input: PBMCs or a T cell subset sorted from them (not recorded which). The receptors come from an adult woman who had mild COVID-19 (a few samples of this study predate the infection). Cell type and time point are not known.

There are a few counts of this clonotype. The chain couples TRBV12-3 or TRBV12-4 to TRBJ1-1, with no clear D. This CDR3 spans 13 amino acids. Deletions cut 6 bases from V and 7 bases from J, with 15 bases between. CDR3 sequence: CASSPRRVSEAFF. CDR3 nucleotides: TGTGCCAGCAGCCCTCGGAGGGTGAGTGAAGCTTTCTTT.

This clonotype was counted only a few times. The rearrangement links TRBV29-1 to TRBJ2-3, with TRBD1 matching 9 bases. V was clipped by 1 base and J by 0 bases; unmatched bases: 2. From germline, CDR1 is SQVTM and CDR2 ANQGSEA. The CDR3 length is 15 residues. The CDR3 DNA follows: TGCAGCGTTGAAGGGGGACAGGGAAGCACAGATACGCAGTATTTT. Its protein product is CSVEGGQGSTDTQYF.

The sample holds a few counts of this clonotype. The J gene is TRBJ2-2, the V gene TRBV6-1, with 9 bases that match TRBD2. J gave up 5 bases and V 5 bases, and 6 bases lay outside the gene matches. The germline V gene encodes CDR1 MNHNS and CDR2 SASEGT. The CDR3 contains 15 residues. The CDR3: CASSFSGGSTGELFF. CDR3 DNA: TGTGCCAGCAGTTTTAGCGGGGGCTCAACCGGGGAGCTGTTTTTT.

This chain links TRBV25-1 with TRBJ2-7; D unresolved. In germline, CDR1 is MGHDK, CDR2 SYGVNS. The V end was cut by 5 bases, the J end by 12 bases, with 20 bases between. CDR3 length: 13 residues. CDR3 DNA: TGTGCCAGCAGTCCCGGGTCGGGTACGAGAGGGTACTTC. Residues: CASSPGSGTRGYF.

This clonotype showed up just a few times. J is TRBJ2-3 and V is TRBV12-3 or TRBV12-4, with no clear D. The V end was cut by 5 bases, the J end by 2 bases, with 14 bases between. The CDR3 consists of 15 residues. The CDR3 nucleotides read TGTGCCAGCAGTCCTGGCAAAGGCTTCACAGATACGCAGTATTTT. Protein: CASSPGKGFTDTQYF.

The CDR3 nucleotides read TGCGCCAGCGAACCCGGGACACCAGGTTCCACTGAAGCTTTCTTT. Translated: CASEPGTPGSTEAFF. The genes are TRBV5-1 and TRBJ1-1; perhaps TRBD1 as D (6 bases). The germline CDR1 and CDR2 sequences are SGHRS and YFSETQ. With 7 bases removed from V and 4 bases from J, the gap between germline ends came to 20 bases. This CDR3 is 15 amino acids long.

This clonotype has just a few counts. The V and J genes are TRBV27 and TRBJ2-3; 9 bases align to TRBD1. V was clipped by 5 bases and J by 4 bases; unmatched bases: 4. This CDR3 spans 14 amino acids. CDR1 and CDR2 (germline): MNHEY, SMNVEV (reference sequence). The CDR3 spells CASSRDRVADTQYF. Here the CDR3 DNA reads TGTGCCAGCAGTAGGGACAGGGTGGCAGATACGCAGTATTTT.

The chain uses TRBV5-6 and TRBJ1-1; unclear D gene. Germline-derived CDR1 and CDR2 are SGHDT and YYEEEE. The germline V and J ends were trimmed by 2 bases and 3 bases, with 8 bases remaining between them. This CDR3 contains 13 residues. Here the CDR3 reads CASSLVRHTEAFF. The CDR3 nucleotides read TGTGCCAGCAGCTTAGTTCGCCACACTGAAGCTTTCTTT.

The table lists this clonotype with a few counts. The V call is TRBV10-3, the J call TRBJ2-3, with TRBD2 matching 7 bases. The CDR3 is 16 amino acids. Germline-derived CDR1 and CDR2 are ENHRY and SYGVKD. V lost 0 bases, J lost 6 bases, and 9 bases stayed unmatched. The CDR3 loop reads CAISESKWEGRDTQYF. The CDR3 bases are TGTGCCATCAGTGAGTCGAAGTGGGAGGGCCGCGATACGCAGTATTTT.

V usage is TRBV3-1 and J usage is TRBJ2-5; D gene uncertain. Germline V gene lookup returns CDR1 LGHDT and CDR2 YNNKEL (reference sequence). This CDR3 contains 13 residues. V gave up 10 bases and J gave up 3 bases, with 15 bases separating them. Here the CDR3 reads CATTAGWEETQYF. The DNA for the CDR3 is TGTGCCACCACGGCTGGGTGGGAAGAGACCCAGTACTTC.

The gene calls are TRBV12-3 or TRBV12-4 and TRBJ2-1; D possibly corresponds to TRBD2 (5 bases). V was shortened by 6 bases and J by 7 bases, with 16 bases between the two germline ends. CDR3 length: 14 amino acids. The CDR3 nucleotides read TGTGCCAGCAGCCGGTCCGGGGAGAGGAATGAGCAGTTCTTC. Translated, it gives CASSRSGERNEQFF.

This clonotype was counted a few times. The CDR3 reads CAITERGSYNEQFF. CDR3 DNA: TGTGCCATTACAGAGCGGGGTTCCTACAATGAGCAGTTCTTC. This chain connects TRBV7-9 to TRBJ2-1, with 7 bases matching TRBD2. The germline V gene encodes CDR1 SEHNR and CDR2 FQNEAQ (reference sequence). V gave up 10 bases and J gave up 1 base; unmatched junction bases: 7. The CDR3 sequence is 14 residues long. The variable domain in full, with the rest retrieved from reference TRBV7-9 and TRBJ2-1, is DTGVSQNPRHKITKRGQNVTFRCDPISEHNRLYWYRQTLGQGPEFLTYFQNEAQLEKSRLLSDRFSAERPKGSFSTLEIQRTEQGDSAMYLCAITERGSYNEQFFGPGTRLTVL.

For the CDR3, the DNA is TGTGCCTGGAGTGTAACAGGGGAGGCTTTCTTT. It yields the protein CAWSVTGEAFF. The chain carries TRBV30 and TRBJ1-1; 7 positions match TRBD1. Germline CDR1 reads GTSNPN; CDR2 reads SVGIG (reference sequence). V shed 0 bases, J shed 11 bases, and the junction held 3 bases outside the gene matches. CDR3 size: 11 residues. The full variable domain, its missing parts supplied by reference TRBV30 and TRBJ1-1, is SQTIHQWPATLVQPVGSPLSLECTVEGTSNPNLYWYRQAAGRGLQLLFYSVGIGQISSEVPQNLSASRPQDRQFILSSKKLLLSDSGFYLCAWSVTGEAFFGQGTRLTVV.

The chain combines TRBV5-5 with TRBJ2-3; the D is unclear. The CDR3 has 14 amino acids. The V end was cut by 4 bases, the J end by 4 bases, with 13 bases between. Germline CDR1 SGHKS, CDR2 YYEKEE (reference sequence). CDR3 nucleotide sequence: TGTGCCAGCAGCATGAACGGAAGGTCAGATACGCAGTATTTT. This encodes CASSMNGRSDTQYF.